Each of the 23 T cell receptor beta chains below was sequenced from the same sample in a study of PD-L1 blockade in urothelial cancer. Some clones are missing from TCRdb's copy, which holds only in-frame ones; the method was immunoSEQ multiplex PCR. The sample contains around 40,000 clones, about 86% of which appear only once. Sequenced here: PBMCs, sampled around atezolizumab (anti-PD-L1) treatment. These receptors came from a man between 60 and 75 years old with urothelial cancer.

This clone appeared a few times. CDR3 sequence: CASSLALAGVQEQYF. In DNA, the CDR3 is TGCGCCAGCAGCTTGGCGTTAGCGGGAGTGCAAGAGCAGTACTTC. The gene calls are TRBV5-1 and TRBJ2-7; TRBD2 agrees at 9 bases. Germline values: CDR1 SGHRS, CDR2 YFSETQ. CDR3 length: 15 amino acids. The ends lost 0 bases at V and 7 bases at J; junction bases unmatched: 8.

This chain uses TRBV30 with TRBJ1-1; TRBD1 is a possible D gene (6 bases). The CDR3 loop spans 13 amino acids. The V and J ends lost 5 bases and 2 bases respectively, with 12 bases between them. CDR1 is GTSNPN, CDR2 SVGIG, per germline (reference sequence). The CDR3 protein is CAWEGGKNTEAFF. DNA for the CDR3: TGTGCCTGGGAGGGGGGGAAAAACACTGAAGCTTTCTTT.

V and J are TRBV11-1 and TRBJ2-3; perhaps TRBD2 as D (6 bases). V dropped 5 bases and J dropped 1 base, with 10 bases sitting between them. This CDR3 spans 14 amino acids. Per the germline V gene, CDR1 is SGHAT and CDR2 is FQDESV (reference sequence). The CDR3 DNA reads as TGTGCCAGCAGCACGCCGGGGGGCACAGATACGCAGTATTTT. Its protein is CASSTPGGTDTQYF.

The chain couples TRBV4-2 to TRBJ2-7, with 7 bases aligning to TRBD2. This CDR3 has 14 residues. Per the germline V gene, CDR1 is LGHNA and CDR2 is YNFKEQ. V shed 0 bases, J shed 4 bases, and the junction held 3 bases outside the gene matches. This CDR3 is CASSQELGLYEQYF. Here the CDR3 DNA reads TGTGCCAGCAGCCAAGAACTGGGACTATACGAGCAGTACTTC.

The V call is TRBV6-1, the J call TRBJ1-4; 8 bases align to TRBD1. CDR3 length equals 14 residues. Germline V gene lookup returns CDR1 MNHNS and CDR2 SASEGT. With V trimmed by 5 bases and J by 5 bases, 4 bases remained unmatched. The CDR3 protein is CASSRDRINEKLFF. The CDR3 DNA reads as TGTGCCAGCAGTCGGGACAGGATAAATGAAAAACTGTTTTTT.

The rearrangement joins TRBV28 to TRBJ2-5, with a possible D match to TRBD2 (8 bases). Trimming stripped 7 bases from V and 5 bases from J, with 23 bases between. Germline V gene sequence: CDR1 MDHEN, CDR2 SYDVKM. The CDR3 sequence is 16 residues long. The CDR3 reads CASTLSGGRGWETQYF. Here the CDR3 DNA reads TGTGCCAGCACTCTCAGCGGGGGCAGGGGGTGGGAGACCCAGTACTTC. Full variable domain (remainder filled in from reference TRBV28 and TRBJ2-5): DVKVTQSSRYLVKRTGEKVFLECVQDMDHENMFWYRQDPGLGLRLIYFSYDVKMKEKGDIPEGYSVSREKKERFSLILESASTNQTSMYLCASTLSGGRGWETQYFGPGTRLLVL.

This sequence joins TRBV28 and TRBJ1-3, with unresolved D. V gave up 5 bases and J gave up 11 bases, with 16 bases separating them. The CDR3 has 13 amino acids. Germline V CDR1 and CDR2: MDHEN, SYDVKM. This CDR3 reads CASSPWSLGAIYF. DNA for the CDR3: TGTGCCAGCAGTCCATGGAGTCTTGGCGCCATATATTTT.

This sequence joins TRBV11-2 and TRBJ1-5; possible D gene TRBD1, 6 bases. V dropped 5 bases and J dropped 7 bases, with 18 bases sitting between them. The CDR3 has 15 amino acids. Germline CDR1 reads SGHAT; CDR2 reads FQNNGV. CDR3: CASSPGGRADQPQHF. CDR3 sequence (DNA): TGTGCCAGCAGCCCCGGGGGGCGGGCGGACCAGCCCCAGCATTTT.

The chain is built from TRBV18 and TRBJ2-5; a possible D gene is TRBD1 (5 bases). Trimming took 3 bases from V and 5 from J, leaving 13 bases between them. CDR1 is KGHSH, CDR2 LQKENI, per germline. The CDR3 extends over 14 amino acids. DNA for the CDR3: TGTGCCAGCTCACCGACTGGACATTGGGAGACCCAGTACTTC. It yields the protein CASSPTGHWETQYF.

Many counts were recorded for this clone. The chain joins TRBV7-2 to TRBJ1-3; D ambiguous. V lost 5 bases to trimming and J lost 4 bases, with 6 bases between them. The CDR3 totals 12 residues. The germline gives CDR1 SGHTA, CDR2 FQGNSA. The CDR3 reads CASSVPGNTIYF. The CDR3 DNA reads TGTGCCAGCAGCGTTCCGGGAAACACCATATATTTT. Looking up the rest from reference TRBV7-2 and TRBJ1-3 gives the full variable domain: GAGVSQSPSNKVTEKGKDVELRCDPISGHTALYWYRQSLGQGLEFLIYFQGNSAPDKSGLPSDRFSAERTGGSVSTLTIQRTQQEDSAVYLCASSVPGNTIYFGEGSWLTVV.

This chain links TRBV7-2 with TRBJ2-1; D remains ambiguous. The CDR3 runs 17 residues. Deletions cut 1 base from V and 0 bases from J, with 13 bases between. Germline lookup yields CDR1 SGHTA and CDR2 FQGNSA. CDR3 sequence reads: CASSLGGWPSSYNEQFF. In nucleotides, the CDR3 is TGTGCCAGCAGCTTAGGAGGCTGGCCTAGCTCCTACAATGAGCAGTTCTTC.

DNA of the CDR3: TGTGCCAGCAGCCCCGGGGGAGGCGGGTCCCCCTACGAGCAGTACTTC. Protein: CASSPGGGGSPYEQYF. This chain joins TRBV11-3 and TRBJ2-7, with a tentative D call TRBD2 (6 bases). Trimming cost V 5 bases and J 2 bases, with 19 bases left between them. Per germline, CDR1 SGHNT and CDR2 YENEEA. The CDR3 runs to 16 residues.

The V gene is TRBV12-5, the J gene TRBJ2-1; the match to TRBD2 covers 9 bases. The germline V gene has CDR1 LGHNT and CDR2 FRNRAP. The CDR3 is 15 amino acids. With 5 bases clipped from V and 5 bases from J, the junction kept 7 bases outside the gene matches. The CDR3 DNA reads TGTGCTAGTGGTCCCGGCGGGGGGGACGACAATGAGCAGTTCTTC. This gives the protein CASGPGGGDDNEQFF. Filled out from reference TRBV12-5 and TRBJ2-1, the complete variable domain reads DARVTQTPRHKVTEMGQEVTMRCQPILGHNTVFWYRQTMMQGLELLAYFRNRAPLDDSGMPKDRFSAEMPDATLATLKIQPSEPRDSAVYFCASGPGGGDDNEQFFGPGTRLTVL.

V is TRBV12-5 and J is TRBJ2-1, with 8 bases that match TRBD2. This CDR3 is 16 amino acids long. V gave up 1 base and J gave up 7 bases; unmatched junction bases: 9. The V gene's germline CDR1 is LGHNT and CDR2 FRNRAP. CDR3 nucleotide sequence: TGTGCTAGTGGTTTGGCCGGGGGGGTAGTAGGGAATGAGCAGTTCTTC. Protein product: CASGLAGGVVGNEQFF.

This chain uses TRBV5-6 with TRBJ2-5; 9 nucleotides line up with TRBD2. The V gene's germline CDR1 is SGHDT and CDR2 YYEEEE. Germline trimming cut 1 base from V and 5 bases from J; bases unmatched to any gene: 9. This CDR3 is 16 amino acids long. The CDR3 loop reads CASSLKFLAGRETQYF. The CDR3 coding sequence is TGTGCCAGCAGCTTGAAGTTTCTAGCGGGGAGGGAGACCCAGTACTTC.

This chain joins TRBV5-1 and TRBJ2-3; maybe TRBD1 (6 bases). The V end lost 4 bases, the J end lost 2 bases, and 11 bases lay between the germline ends. This CDR3 has 14 amino acids. Germline V gives CDR1 SGHRS, CDR2 YFSETQ. CDR3 amino acids: CASSTGQVTDTQYF. The CDR3 DNA sequence: TGCGCCAGCAGCACGGGACAAGTCACAGATACGCAGTATTTT.

The chain employs TRBV19 and TRBJ2-3; the D gene is possibly TRBD2 (6 bases). This CDR3 contains 12 residues. V lost 6 bases and J lost 4, with 8 bases in between. The germline CDR1 and CDR2 sequences are LNHDA and SQIVND (reference sequence). The CDR3 is CASSPGADTQYF. The CDR3 region has the DNA TGTGCCAGTAGCCCGGGAGCAGATACGCAGTATTTT. The variable domain in full, completed from reference TRBV19 and TRBJ2-3, reads DGGITQSPKYLFRKEGQNVTLSCEQNLNHDAMYWYRQDPGQGLRLIYYSQIVNDFQKGDIAEGYSVSREKKESFPLTVTSAQKNPTAFYLCASSPGADTQYFGPGTRLTVL.

This clone was found a few times. This chain uses TRBV5-1 with TRBJ2-2, with TRBD1 matching over 7 bases. The CDR3 covers 14 residues. Germline CDR1 and CDR2: SGHRS and YFSETQ. V lost 4 bases, J lost 4 bases, and 4 bases stayed unmatched. CDR3 DNA sequence: TGCGCCAGCAGCCTAAGACAGGGCACCGGGGAGCTGTTTTTT. Translated: CASSLRQGTGELFF.

The rearrangement joins TRBV15 to TRBJ2-1; D may be TRBD2 (5 bases). This CDR3 region has 14 residues. Germline lookup yields CDR1 LNHNV and CDR2 YYDKDF (reference sequence). Trimming removed 8 bases from V and 4 bases from J, with 15 bases in between. The CDR3 loop is CATARGQRYNEQFF. The CDR3 DNA follows: TGTGCCACCGCCCGGGGTCAGCGATACAATGAGCAGTTCTTC.

This clone appeared once. CDR3 bases: TGCAGCGTTGAAGGGGTCTCCTCAGGGGAGCAGTACTTC. It encodes CSVEGVSSGEQYF. The V and J genes are TRBV29-1 and TRBJ2-7; possibly TRBD1 for D (5 bases). Germline lookup yields CDR1 SQVTM and CDR2 ANQGSEA. The CDR3 has 13 amino acids. V lost 1 base to trimming and J lost 7 bases, with 14 bases between them.

The chain is built from TRBV5-4 and TRBJ1-2; D gene ambiguous. CDR3 length: 14 residues. Germline CDR1 SGHNT, CDR2 YYREEE (reference sequence). V gave up 4 bases and J gave up 4 bases, with 14 bases separating them. CDR3 region: CASSPIAEAYGYTF. CDR3 nucleotide sequence: TGTGCCAGCAGCCCTATCGCCGAGGCCTATGGCTACACCTTC.

V usage is TRBV6-1 and J usage is TRBJ2-1; D may be TRBD2 (6 bases). CDR1 MNHNS and CDR2 SASEGT come from the germline V gene. The V gene lost 6 bases and the J gene lost 3 bases, with 9 bases spanning the gap. This CDR3 contains 13 residues. In DNA form, the CDR3 reads TGTGCCAGCAGGCCGGGACTCTACAATGAGCAGTTCTTC. Amino acid sequence: CASRPGLYNEQFF.

This chain links TRBV9 with TRBJ2-2; maybe TRBD1 (5 bases). The CDR3 is 16 amino acids. The germline V and J ends were trimmed by 0 bases and 3 bases, with 12 bases remaining between them. Germline V lookup: CDR1 SGDLS, CDR2 YYNGEE. In DNA form, the CDR3 reads TGTGCCAGCAGCGTAGGAATTGGGGCCGACACCGGGGAGCTGTTTTTT. Translation: CASSVGIGADTGELFF.